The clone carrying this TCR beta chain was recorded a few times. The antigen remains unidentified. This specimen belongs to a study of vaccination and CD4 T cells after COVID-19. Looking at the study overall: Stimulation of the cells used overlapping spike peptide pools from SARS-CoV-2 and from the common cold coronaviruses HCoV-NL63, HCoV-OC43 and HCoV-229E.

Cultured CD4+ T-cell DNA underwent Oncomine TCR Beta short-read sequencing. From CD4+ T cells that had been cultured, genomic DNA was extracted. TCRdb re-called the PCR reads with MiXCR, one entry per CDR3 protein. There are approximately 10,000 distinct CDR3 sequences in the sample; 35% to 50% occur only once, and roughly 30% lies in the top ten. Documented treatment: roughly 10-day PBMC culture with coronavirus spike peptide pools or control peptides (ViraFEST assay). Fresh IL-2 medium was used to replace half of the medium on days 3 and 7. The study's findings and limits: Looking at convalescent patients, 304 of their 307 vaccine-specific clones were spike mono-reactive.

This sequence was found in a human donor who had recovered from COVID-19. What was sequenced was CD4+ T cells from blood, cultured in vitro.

This CDR3 is CASSLVAGDNYGYTF. The CDR3, as DNA: TGTGCCAGCAGCTTAGTGGCAGGGGATAACTATGGCTACACCTTC. The chain has TRBV7-2 and TRBJ1-2, with D perhaps matching TRBD1 (6 bases). Germline CDR1 is SGHTA and CDR2 is FQGNSA. The CDR3 has 15 amino acids. Trimming removed 1 base at V and 1 base at J, with 10 bases between. The whole variable domain, filled in from reference TRBV7-2 and TRBJ1-2, reads GAGVSQSPSNKVTEKGKDVELRCDPISGHTALYWYRQSLGQGLEFLIYFQGNSAPDKSGLPSDRFSAERTGGSVSTLTIQRTQQEDSAVYLCASSLVAGDNYGYTFGSGTRLTVV.